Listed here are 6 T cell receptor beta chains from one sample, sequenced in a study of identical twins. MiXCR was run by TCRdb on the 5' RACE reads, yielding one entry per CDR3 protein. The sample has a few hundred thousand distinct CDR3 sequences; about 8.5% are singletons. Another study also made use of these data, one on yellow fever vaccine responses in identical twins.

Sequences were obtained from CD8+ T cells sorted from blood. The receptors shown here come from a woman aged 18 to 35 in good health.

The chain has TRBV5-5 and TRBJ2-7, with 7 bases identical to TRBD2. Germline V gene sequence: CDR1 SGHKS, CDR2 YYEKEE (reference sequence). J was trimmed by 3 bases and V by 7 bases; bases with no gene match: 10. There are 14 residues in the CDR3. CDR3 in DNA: TGTGCCAGCCGCTCCCGGGACTATTACTACGAGCAGTACTTC. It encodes CASRSRDYYYEQYF. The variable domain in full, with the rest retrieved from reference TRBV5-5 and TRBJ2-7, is DAGVTQSPTHLIKTRGQQVTLRCSPISGHKSVSWYQQVLGQGPQFIFQYYEKEERGRGNFPDRFSARQFPNYSSELNVNALLLGDSALYLCASRSRDYYYEQYFGPGTRLTVT.

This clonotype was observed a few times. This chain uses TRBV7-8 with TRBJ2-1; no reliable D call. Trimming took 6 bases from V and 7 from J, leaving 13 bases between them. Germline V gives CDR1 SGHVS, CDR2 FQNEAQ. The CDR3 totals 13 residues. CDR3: CASSLYPGNEQFF. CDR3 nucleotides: TGTGCCAGCAGTCTTTACCCCGGGAATGAGCAGTTCTTC.

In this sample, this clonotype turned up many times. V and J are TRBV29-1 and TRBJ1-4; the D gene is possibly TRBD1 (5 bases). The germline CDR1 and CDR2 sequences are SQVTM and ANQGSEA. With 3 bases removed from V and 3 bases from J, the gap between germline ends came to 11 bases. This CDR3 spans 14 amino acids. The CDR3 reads CSVEGQGPNEKLFF. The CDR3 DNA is TGCAGCGTTGAGGGGCAGGGCCCTAATGAAAAACTGTTTTTT.

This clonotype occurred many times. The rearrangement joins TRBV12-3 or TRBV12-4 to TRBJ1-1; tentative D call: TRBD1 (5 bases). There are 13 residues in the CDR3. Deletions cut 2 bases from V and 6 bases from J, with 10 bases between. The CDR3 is CASSLTGVSEAFF. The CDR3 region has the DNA TGTGCCAGCAGTTTAACAGGTGTTTCTGAAGCTTTCTTT.

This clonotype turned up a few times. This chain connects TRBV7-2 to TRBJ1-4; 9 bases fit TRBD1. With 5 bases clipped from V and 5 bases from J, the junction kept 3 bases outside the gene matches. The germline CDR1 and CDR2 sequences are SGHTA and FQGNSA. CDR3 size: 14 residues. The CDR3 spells CASSPGTGNEKLFF. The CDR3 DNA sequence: TGTGCCAGCAGCCCCGGGACAGGGAATGAAAAACTGTTTTTT.

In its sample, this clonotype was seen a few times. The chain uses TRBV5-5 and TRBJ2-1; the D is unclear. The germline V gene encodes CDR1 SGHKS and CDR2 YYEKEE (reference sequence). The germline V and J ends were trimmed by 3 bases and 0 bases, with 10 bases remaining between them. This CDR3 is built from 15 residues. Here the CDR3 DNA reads TGTGCCAGCAGCTCGACTGGTCGCTCCTACAATGAGCAGTTCTTC. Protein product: CASSSTGRSYNEQFF.